A single sample is the source of the 20 T cell receptor beta chains below, sequenced in a study of CD8+CD57+ T cells in acquired aplastic anemia (dated by TCRdb to between 2017 and 2018). TCRdb records Illumina HiSeq 2000 as the sequencer. Profiling of TCR beta VDJ combinations and CDR3 sequences used genomic DNA as the template. The public sequencing data were trimmed at Q25 with fastp and processed into clonotypes with MiXCR by TCRdb, which kept only in-frame beta chains. Every distinct CDR3 protein forms one entry, paired with its most common genes and DNA. This sample comprises approximately 250,000 distinct CDR3 sequences, 82% of them detected only once. The ten largest clones add up to 35% to 50% of the sample. Flow cytometry had shown CD8+CD57+ cell expansion in the patients selected for sequencing. Source material: sorted CD4+, CD8+, or CD8+CD57+ T cells (not recorded which) from PBMCs. The receptors shown here come from a human donor with aplastic anemia.

The chain uses TRBV20-1 and TRBJ1-4; TRBD1 agrees at 11 bases. Germline values: CDR1 DFQATT, CDR2 SNEGSKA (reference sequence). After removal of 3 bases from V and 1 base from J, the junction contained 4 bases not matched to a gene. The CDR3 is 16 residues long. The CDR3 nucleotides read TGCAGTGCTAGGGGACAGGGGGGTGGAACTAATGAAAAACTGTTTTTT. The encoded protein is CSARGQGGGTNEKLFF.

The count of this clonotype is one. The junction and the germline gene differ at one end; a read error may be behind it. The chain has TRBV7-8 and TRBJ2-3; 7 bases are shared with TRBD1. Germline V gene sequence: CDR1 SGHVS, CDR2 FQNEAQ. This CDR3 has 13 amino acids. The CDR3 loop reads CASRLGGTPEQYF. The CDR3 coding sequence is TGTGCCAGCAGGTTAGGGGGCACACCCGAGCAGTATTTT. The variable domain in full, with the rest retrieved from reference TRBV7-8 and TRBJ2-3, is GAGVSQSPRYKVAKRGQDVALRCDPISGHVSLFWYQQALGQGPEFLTYFQNEAQLDKSGLPSDRFFAERPEGSVSTLKIQRTQQEDSAVYLCASRLGGTPEQYFGPGTRLTVL.

About this clonotype itself: Relative to the germline gene, one junction end is altered; a read error may explain this. DNA for the CDR3: TGTGCCAGCGGCGTGGAGAGGAACATTCAGTTATACGGCTACACCTTC. Amino acids: CASGVERNIQLYGYTF. This chain connects TRBV9 to TRBJ1-2, with D unclear. Germline V gives CDR1 SGDLS, CDR2 YYNGEE. The CDR3 is made up of 16 amino acids. Full variable domain (outside the CDR3, taken from reference TRBV9 and TRBJ1-2): DSGVTQTPKHLITATGQRVTLRCSPRSGDLSVYWYQQSLDQGLQFLIQYYNGEERAKGNILERFSAQQFPDLHSELNLSSLELGDSALYFCASGVERNIQLYGYTFGSGTRLTVV.

As to this clonotype: At one boundary the junction diverges from the germline segment, which might be a read error. The chain links TRBV9 to TRBJ2-3; D is unresolved. The CDR3 runs to 14 residues. The V gene's germline CDR1 is SGDLS and CDR2 YYNGEE. The CDR3 bases are TGTGCCAGCAGCGTATACCAAGGCCCCTATACTGAGCATTTT. Protein product: CASSVYQGPYTEHF.

Points on this clonotype: The CDR3 does not close with the conserved phenylalanine or tryptophan, likely indicating a read error. No DNA is shown, since the ends of the CDR3 on it are uncertain; the CDR3 is the one TCRdb lists. The CDR3 loop is CASSAPPIREHLY. The V call is TRBV7-9, the J call TRBJ2-1; TRBD1, the D gene given by the table, was not confirmed from the DNA. Germline values: CDR1 SEHNR, CDR2 FQNEAQ (reference sequence). Counting both end residues, the CDR3 totals 13 amino acids.

Details on this clonotype: At one boundary the junction diverges from the germline segment, which might be a read error. The chain has TRBV7-9 and TRBJ2-3; 9 positions match TRBD2. The CDR3 loop spans 14 amino acids. Looked up from germline, CDR1 is SEHNR and CDR2 is FQNEAQ (reference sequence). The CDR3 protein is CASSLAGSPDTQEF. The CDR3 coding sequence is TGTGCCAGCAGCCTAGCGGGAAGCCCCGATACGCAGGAGTTT.

This clonotype was detected a few times. Germline and junction disagree at one end, which may indicate a read error. The chain has TRBV11-3 and TRBJ2-3, with 8 bases that match TRBD1. The CDR3 contains 13 residues. The V gene's germline CDR1 is SGHNT and CDR2 YENEEA. The CDR3 sequence is CASGLDGTGTQYF. In nucleotides, the CDR3 is TGTGCCAGCGGCTTAGATGGGACAGGTACGCAGTATTTT.

The chain's CDR3 is CASSLGEQSKDSPLHF. CDR3 DNA sequence: TGTGCCAGCAGCTTGGGGGAGCAGAGCAAAGATTCACCCCTCCACTTT. The rearrangement links TRBV9 to TRBJ1-6, with D possibly TRBD1 on 5 matching bases. The ends were cut back, 4 bases at V and 8 bases at J, with 19 bases in the middle. Germline values: CDR1 SGDLS, CDR2 YYNGEE. The CDR3 loop spans 16 amino acids.

The chain is built from TRBV29-1 and TRBJ2-7; a weak D match, TRBD1 (6 bases). Germline V gene lookup returns CDR1 SQVTM and CDR2 ANQGSEA. V was pared by 0 bases and J by 2 bases, with 11 bases between. The CDR3 covers 14 residues. CDR3 residues: CSVEDQTGAYEQYF. The CDR3 DNA sequence: TGCAGCGTTGAAGATCAGACAGGAGCCTACGAGCAGTACTTC.

This chain joins TRBV7-8 and TRBJ2-1, with D tentatively TRBD2 (5 bases). Germline assignment: CDR1 SGHVS and CDR2 FQNEAQ. The V end lost 5 bases, the J end lost 16 bases, and 27 bases lay between the germline ends. CDR3 length equals 15 residues. CDR3 nucleotides: TGTGCCAGCAGCGTAGAGGGTATTTTGGATACGGAGTATTTCTTC. Translated, it gives CASSVEGILDTEYFF. Drawing the rest from reference TRBV7-8 and TRBJ2-1, the complete variable domain is GAGVSQSPRYKVAKRGQDVALRCDPISGHVSLFWYQQALGQGPEFLTYFQNEAQLDKSGLPSDRFFAERPEGSVSTLKIQRTQQEDSAVYLCASSVEGILDTEYFFGPGTRLTVL.

On this clonotype: The limits of the CDR3 on the DNA are not certain, so only TCRdb's listed CDR3 is given. The chain joins TRBV5-6 to TRBJ2-1; TRBD2, the table's D call, was not compared with the DNA. Germline loops: CDR1 SGHDT, CDR2 YYEEEE. The CDR3 totals 22 residues, both ends included. CDR3 residues: CDSSFYMCSARDLLAAGNEQFF.

Details on this clonotype: Because the CDR3's place on the DNA is in doubt, the DNA is left out and the CDR3 is given as listed by TCRdb. The V call is TRBV9, the J call TRBJ2-2. Germline V gene sequence: CDR1 SGDLS, CDR2 YYNGEE. Including both end residues, the CDR3 is 12 amino acids long. CDR3 sequence: CASSVGSGAQFF.

The chain has TRBV6-4 and TRBJ1-2; 8 bases line up with TRBD1. The CDR3 has 15 amino acids. V gave up 6 bases and J gave up 0 bases; unmatched junction bases: 6. Germline CDR1 and CDR2: MRHNA and SNTAGT. The CDR3 loop is CASSEQGGANYGYTF. The CDR3 bases are TGTGCCAGCAGCGAACAGGGGGGAGCTAACTATGGCTACACCTTC.

In the case of this clonotype: One end of the junction varies from germline; a read error may be responsible. V usage is TRBV7-3 and J usage is TRBJ2-6; D is possibly TRBD1 or TRBD2 (5 bases each). The CDR3 totals 16 residues. Germline CDR1 is SGHTA and CDR2 is FQGTGA. CDR3 amino acids: CASSFAGCYGASVLTF. Written as DNA, the CDR3 is TGTGCCAGCAGCTTTGCGGGTTGCTACGGGGCCAGCGTCCTGACTTTC.

As to this clonotype: One end of the junction does not line up with germline, which may come from a read error. This chain connects TRBV7-8 to TRBJ2-3; D unclear. The CDR3 runs 14 residues. Germline V gene lookup returns CDR1 SGHVS and CDR2 FQNEAQ. The CDR3: CASSLEVGPATQTF. CDR3 nucleotides: TGTGCCAGCAGCTTAGAAGTAGGTCCCGCGACGCAGACTTTT.

The V gene is TRBV7-3, the J gene TRBJ1-4; D unresolved. The V gene's germline CDR1 is SGHTA and CDR2 FQGTGA. Trimming shortened V by 2 bases and J by 11 bases, and 24 bases separated the two germline ends. The CDR3 is made up of 17 amino acids. The CDR3 sequence is CASSLSCGGQDEAKLFF. The CDR3 bases are TGTGCCAGCAGCTTATCTTGCGGAGGGCAAGATGAAGCTAAACTGTTTTTT.

By share, this clonotype counts as medium-sized. The chain has TRBV20-1 and TRBJ2-1; 10 bases map to TRBD2. The CDR3 consists of 15 residues. With V trimmed by 6 bases and J by 4 bases, 9 bases remained unmatched. The germline V gene encodes CDR1 DFQATT and CDR2 SNEGSKA (reference sequence). CDR3 in amino acids: CSARALAGEYNEQFF. The CDR3 coding sequence is TGCAGTGCCCGAGCCCTAGCGGGAGAGTACAATGAGCAGTTCTTC.

The rearrangement joins TRBV20-1 to TRBJ2-5; 8 nucleotides agree with TRBD2. The V gene end was trimmed by 3 bases and the J gene end by 9 bases; junction bases not matched to a gene: 3. The germline V gene encodes CDR1 DFQATT and CDR2 SNEGSKA (reference sequence). The CDR3 is made up of 11 amino acids. The CDR3 region is CSASIGRAQYF. CDR3 nucleotides: TGCAGTGCTAGCATCGGGAGGGCCCAGTACTTC.

The chain employs TRBV7-8 and TRBJ1-6; D unresolved. This CDR3 is built from 16 residues. Germline V CDR1 and CDR2: SGHVS, FQNEAQ. V shed 2 bases and J shed 15 bases, with 23 bases lying between them. The CDR3 sequence: CASSLTSGSGDTHLHF. In DNA form, the CDR3 reads TGTGCCAGCAGCTTAACTAGTGGGAGCGGAGATACGCACCTCCACTTT.

The chain recombines TRBV5-8 with TRBJ2-4; D unclear. CDR3 length: 12 amino acids. Deletions cut 0 bases from V and 8 bases from J, with 6 bases between. Per the germline V gene, CDR1 is SGHTS and CDR2 is YDEGEE. As DNA, the CDR3 is TGTGCCAGCAGCTTGGCCCAGGACATTCAGTACTTC. This gives the protein CASSLAQDIQYF.